This T cell receptor (beta chain) was sequenced in a study of OX40 agonist ivuxolimab in advanced cancers. Study overall: Ivuxolimab is an agonistic anti-OX40 (CD134) antibody, and patients were treated with it. Patient treatment consisted of intravenous ivuxolimab administration every 2 weeks at 0.01 to 10 mg/kg. Dose-escalation cases comprised hepatocellular carcinoma, melanoma, renal cell or head and neck cancer. One hepatocellular carcinoma and a couple of cutaneous melanoma patients partially responded.

This CDR3 comprises 11 residues. The germline CDR1 and CDR2 sequences are SEHNR and FQNEAQ (reference sequence). V lost 1 base and J 7 bases, leaving 5 bases between the germline ends. Here immunoSEQ multiplex PCR was the method, and the copy in TCRdb shows in-frame clones only, minus some. In the table there are around 90,000 clones, 90% to 95% of which are singletons. This clonotype originated in an adult with an advanced solid tumor such as melanoma, head and neck, liver or kidney cancer. V and J are TRBV7-9 and TRBJ2-7; D is uncertain. This specimen consisted of CD4+ or CD8+ T cells sorted from blood, obtained in a trial of the OX40 agonist ivuxolimab. The CDR3 reads CASSLEQEQYF. CDR3 bases: TGTGCCAGCAGCTTAGAACAGGAGCAGTACTTC. Filled out from reference TRBV7-9 and TRBJ2-7, the complete variable domain reads DTGVSQNPRHKITKRGQNVTFRCDPISEHNRLYWYRQTLGQGPEFLTYFQNEAQLEKSRLLSDRFSAERPKGSFSTLEIQRTEQGDSAMYLCASSLEQEQYFGPGTRLTVT.